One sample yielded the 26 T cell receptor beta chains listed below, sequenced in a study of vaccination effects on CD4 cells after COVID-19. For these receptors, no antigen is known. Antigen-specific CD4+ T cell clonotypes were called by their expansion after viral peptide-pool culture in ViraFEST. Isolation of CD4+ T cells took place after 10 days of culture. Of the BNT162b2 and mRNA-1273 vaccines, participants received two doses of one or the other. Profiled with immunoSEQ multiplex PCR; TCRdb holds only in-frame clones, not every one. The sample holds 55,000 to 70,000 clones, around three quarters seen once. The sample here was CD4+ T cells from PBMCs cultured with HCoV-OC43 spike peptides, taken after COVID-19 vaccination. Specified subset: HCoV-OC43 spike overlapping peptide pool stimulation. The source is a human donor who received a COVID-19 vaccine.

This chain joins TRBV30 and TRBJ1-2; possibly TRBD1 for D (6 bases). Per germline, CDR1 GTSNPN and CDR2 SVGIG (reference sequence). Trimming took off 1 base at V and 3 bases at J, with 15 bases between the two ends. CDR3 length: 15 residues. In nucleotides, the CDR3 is TGTGCCTGGAGTGATATAAAACAGGGTGACTATGGCTACACCTTC. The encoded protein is CAWSDIKQGDYGYTF. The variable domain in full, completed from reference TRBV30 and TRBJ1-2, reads SQTIHQWPATLVQPVGSPLSLECTVEGTSNPNLYWYRQAAGRGLQLLFYSVGIGQISSEVPQNLSASRPQDRQFILSSKKLLLSDSGFYLCAWSDIKQGDYGYTFGSGTRLTVV.

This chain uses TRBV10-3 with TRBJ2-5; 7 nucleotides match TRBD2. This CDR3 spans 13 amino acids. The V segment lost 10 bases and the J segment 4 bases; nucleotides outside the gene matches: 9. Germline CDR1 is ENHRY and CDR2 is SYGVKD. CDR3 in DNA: TGTGCCACGGCTCGGGGGGAGGGAGAGACCCAGTACTTC. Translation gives CATARGEGETQYF.

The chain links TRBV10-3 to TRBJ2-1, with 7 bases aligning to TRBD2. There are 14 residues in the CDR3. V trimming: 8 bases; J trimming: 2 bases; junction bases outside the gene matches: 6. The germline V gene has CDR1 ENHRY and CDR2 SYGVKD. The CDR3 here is CAIGVGTTYNEQFF. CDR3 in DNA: TGTGCCATCGGGGTCGGGACTACCTACAATGAGCAGTTCTTC.

DNA of the CDR3: TGTGCCAGCAGCGTAGAAGGCGGGGGGGCTGGGGCCAACGTCCTGACTTTC. Its translation is CASSVEGGGAGANVLTF. The chain couples TRBV9 to TRBJ2-6, with 9 nucleotides matching TRBD2. The V segment lost 0 bases and the J segment 2 bases; nucleotides outside the gene matches: 3. Germline V CDR1 and CDR2: SGDLS, YYNGEE. This CDR3 has 17 residues.

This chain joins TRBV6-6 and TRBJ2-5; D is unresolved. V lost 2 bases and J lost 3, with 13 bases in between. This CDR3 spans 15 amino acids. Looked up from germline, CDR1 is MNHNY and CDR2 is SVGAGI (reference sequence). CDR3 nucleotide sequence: TGTGCCAGCAGTTACGTTAGGCGGCCCGAAGAGACCCAGTACTTC. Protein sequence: CASSYVRRPEETQYF.

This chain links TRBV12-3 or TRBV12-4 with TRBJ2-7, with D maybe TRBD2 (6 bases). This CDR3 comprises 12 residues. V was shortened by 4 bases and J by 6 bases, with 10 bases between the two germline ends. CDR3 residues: CASSSQGGEQYV. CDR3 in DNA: TGTGCCAGCAGTTCTCAGGGAGGCGAGCAGTACGTC.

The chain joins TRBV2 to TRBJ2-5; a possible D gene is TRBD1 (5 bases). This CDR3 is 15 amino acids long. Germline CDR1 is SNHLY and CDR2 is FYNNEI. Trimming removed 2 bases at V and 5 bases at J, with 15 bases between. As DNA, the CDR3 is TGTGCCAGCAGTGAACTGTCGGCAGGGTGGGAGACCCAGTACTTC. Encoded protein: CASSELSAGWETQYF.

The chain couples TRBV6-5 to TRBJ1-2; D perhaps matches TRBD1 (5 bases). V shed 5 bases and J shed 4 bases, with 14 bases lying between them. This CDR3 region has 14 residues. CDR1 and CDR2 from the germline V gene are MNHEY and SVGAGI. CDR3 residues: CASSKPGMGYGYTF. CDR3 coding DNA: TGTGCCAGCAGTAAACCAGGGATGGGCTATGGCTACACCTTC.

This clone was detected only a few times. For the CDR3, the DNA is TGCGCCAGCAGTGGATCCCTCAATTCACCCCTCCACTTT. Its protein is CASSGSLNSPLHF. This chain uses TRBV10-1 with TRBJ1-6, with D unclear. Looked up from germline, CDR1 is WNHNN and CDR2 is SYGVQD (reference sequence). The V and J ends lost 4 bases and 7 bases respectively, with 8 bases between them. The CDR3 consists of 13 residues.

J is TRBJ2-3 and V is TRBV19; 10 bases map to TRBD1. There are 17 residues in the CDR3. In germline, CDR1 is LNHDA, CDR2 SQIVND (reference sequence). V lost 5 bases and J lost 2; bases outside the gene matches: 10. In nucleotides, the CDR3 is TGTGCCAGTAGTTCGCAACCGGGACAGGGGAACACAGATACGCAGTATTTT. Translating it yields CASSSQPGQGNTDTQYF.

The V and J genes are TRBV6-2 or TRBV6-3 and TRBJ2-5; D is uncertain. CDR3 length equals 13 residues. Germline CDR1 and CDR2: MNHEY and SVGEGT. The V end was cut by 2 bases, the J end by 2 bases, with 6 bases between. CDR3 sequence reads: CASSYRVQETQYF. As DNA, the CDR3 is TGTGCCAGCAGTTACCGGGTACAAGAGACCCAGTACTTC.

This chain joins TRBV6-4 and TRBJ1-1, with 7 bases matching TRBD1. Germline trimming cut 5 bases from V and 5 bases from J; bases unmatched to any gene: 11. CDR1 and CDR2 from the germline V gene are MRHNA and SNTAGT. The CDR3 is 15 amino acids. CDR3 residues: CASSSTGAPRTEAFF. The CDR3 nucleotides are TGTGCCAGCAGTTCCACAGGGGCCCCGAGGACTGAAGCTTTCTTT.

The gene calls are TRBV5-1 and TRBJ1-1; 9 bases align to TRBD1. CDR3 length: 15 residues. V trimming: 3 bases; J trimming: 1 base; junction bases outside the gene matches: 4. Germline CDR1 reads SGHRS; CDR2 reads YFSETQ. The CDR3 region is CASSSGDRENTEAFF. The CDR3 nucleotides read TGCGCCAGCAGCTCAGGGGACAGGGAGAACACTGAAGCTTTCTTT.

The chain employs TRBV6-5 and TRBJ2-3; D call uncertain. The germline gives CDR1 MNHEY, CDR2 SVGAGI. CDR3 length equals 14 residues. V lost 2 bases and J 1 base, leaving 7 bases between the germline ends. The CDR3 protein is CASSYDRGTDTQYF. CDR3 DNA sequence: TGTGCCAGCAGTTACGACCGAGGCACAGATACGCAGTATTTT.

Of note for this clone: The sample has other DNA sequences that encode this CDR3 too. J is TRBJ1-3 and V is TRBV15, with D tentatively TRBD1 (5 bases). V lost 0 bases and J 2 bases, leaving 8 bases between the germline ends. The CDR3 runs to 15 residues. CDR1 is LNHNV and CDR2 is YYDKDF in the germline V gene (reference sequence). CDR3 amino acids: CATSRDRGPGNTIYF. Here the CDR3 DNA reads TGTGCCACCAGCAGAGATAGGGGACCTGGAAACACCATATATTTT.

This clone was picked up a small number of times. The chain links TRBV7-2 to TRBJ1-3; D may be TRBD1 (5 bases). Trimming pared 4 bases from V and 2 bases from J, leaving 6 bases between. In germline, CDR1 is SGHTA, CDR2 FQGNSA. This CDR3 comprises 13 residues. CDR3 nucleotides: TGTGCCAGCAGCTCGGGGGCTGGAAACACCATATATTTT. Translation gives CASSSGAGNTIYF.

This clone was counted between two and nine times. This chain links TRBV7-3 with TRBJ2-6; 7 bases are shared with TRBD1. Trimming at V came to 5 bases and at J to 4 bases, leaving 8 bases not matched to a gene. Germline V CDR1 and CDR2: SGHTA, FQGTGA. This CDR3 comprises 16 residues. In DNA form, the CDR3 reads TGTGCCAGCAGCCTGGACAGGACGAGAGGGGCCAACGTCCTGACTTTC. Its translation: CASSLDRTRGANVLTF.

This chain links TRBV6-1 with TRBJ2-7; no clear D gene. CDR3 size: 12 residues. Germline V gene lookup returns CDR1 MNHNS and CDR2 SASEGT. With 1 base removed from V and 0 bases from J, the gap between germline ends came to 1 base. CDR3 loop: CASSEVSYEQYV. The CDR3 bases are TGTGCCAGCAGTGAAGTCTCCTACGAGCAGTACGTC.

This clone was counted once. CDR3 sequence: CASGPGQVPPVLTF. CDR3 nucleotide sequence: TGTGCCAGCGGACCGGGACAGGTCCCCCCCGTCCTGACTTTC. The rearrangement joins TRBV21-1 to TRBJ2-6; the table's TRBD1 call for D was not verified on the DNA. TRBV21-1 represents a pseudogene. CDR3 length equals 14 residues.

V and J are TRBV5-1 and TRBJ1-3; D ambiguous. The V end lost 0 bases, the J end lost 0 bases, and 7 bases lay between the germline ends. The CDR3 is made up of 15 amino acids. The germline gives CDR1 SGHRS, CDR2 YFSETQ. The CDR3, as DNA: TGCGCCAGCAGCTTGGACGGAGCCTCTGGAAACACCATATATTTT. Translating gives CASSLDGASGNTIYF.

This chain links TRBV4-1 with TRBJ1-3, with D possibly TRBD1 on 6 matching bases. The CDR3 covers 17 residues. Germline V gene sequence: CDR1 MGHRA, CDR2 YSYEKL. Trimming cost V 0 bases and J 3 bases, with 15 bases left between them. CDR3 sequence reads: CASSQDWGGADGNTIYF. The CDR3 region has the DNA TGCGCCAGCAGCCAAGATTGGGGGGGCGCGGATGGAAACACCATATATTTT.

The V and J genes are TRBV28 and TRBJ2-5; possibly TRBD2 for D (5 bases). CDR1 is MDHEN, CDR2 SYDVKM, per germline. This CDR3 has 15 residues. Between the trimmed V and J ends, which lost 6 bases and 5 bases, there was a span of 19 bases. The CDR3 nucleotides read TGTGCCAGCAGCCTATTCCTAGGAGGCCGGGAGACCCAGTACTTC. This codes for CASSLFLGGRETQYF.

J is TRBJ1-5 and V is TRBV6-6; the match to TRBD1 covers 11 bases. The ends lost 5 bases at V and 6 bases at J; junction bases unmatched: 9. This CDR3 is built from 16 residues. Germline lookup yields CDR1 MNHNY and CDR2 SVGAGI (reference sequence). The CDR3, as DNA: TGTGCCAGCAGTCCAACCGGGACAGGGGGTATTCAGCCCCAGCATTTT. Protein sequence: CASSPTGTGGIQPQHF.

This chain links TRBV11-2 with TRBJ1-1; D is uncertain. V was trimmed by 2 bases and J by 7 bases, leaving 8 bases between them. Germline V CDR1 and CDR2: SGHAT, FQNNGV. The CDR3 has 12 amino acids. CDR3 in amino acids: CASSLLLSEAFF. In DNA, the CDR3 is TGTGCCAGCAGCTTATTACTCAGTGAAGCTTTCTTT.

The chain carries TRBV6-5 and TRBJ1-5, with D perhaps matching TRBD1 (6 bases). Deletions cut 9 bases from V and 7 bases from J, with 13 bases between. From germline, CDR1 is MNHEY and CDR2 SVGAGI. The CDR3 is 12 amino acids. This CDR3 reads CASKGVGQPQHF. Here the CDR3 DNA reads TGTGCCAGTAAGGGGGTGGGACAGCCCCAGCATTTT.

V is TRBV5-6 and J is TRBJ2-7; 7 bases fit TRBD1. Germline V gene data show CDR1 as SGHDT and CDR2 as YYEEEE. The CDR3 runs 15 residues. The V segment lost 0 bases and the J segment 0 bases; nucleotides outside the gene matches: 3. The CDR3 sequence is CASSLEQGYSYEQYV. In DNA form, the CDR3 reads TGTGCCAGCAGCTTGGAACAGGGGTACTCCTACGAGCAGTACGTC.